A single sample is the source of the 3 T cell receptor beta chains below, sequenced in a study of shared clonotypes between healthy human individuals. Naivety among CD8 cells was defined by CD45RO negativity and positive CCR7 selection, thereby excluding terminally differentiated effector memory CD45RA+ cells. Assay: immunoSEQ multiplex PCR; the TCRdb copy retains only in-frame clones and omits some. The sample includes around 2,000,000 clones, about 94% seen only once; the top ten take 0.9% to 1.5%. Sequencing used naive CD8+ T cells sorted from blood. The receptors were sampled from a man in his late teens or twenties in good health.

The chain uses TRBV28 and TRBJ2-5; 8 nucleotides line up with TRBD1. V lost 5 bases and J lost 3; bases outside the gene matches: 5. This CDR3 comprises 14 residues. Germline V gives CDR1 MDHEN, CDR2 SYDVKM. In DNA, the CDR3 is TGTGCCAGCAGTCAACCGGGACAGGAAGAGACCCAGTACTTC. The encoded protein is CASSQPGQEETQYF.

This chain connects TRBV18 to TRBJ2-5, with 12 bases identical to TRBD2. J gave up 0 bases and V 2 bases, and 7 bases lay outside the gene matches. The CDR3 is 18 residues long. Germline CDR1 is KGHSH and CDR2 is LQKENI. CDR3 sequence (DNA): TGTGCCAGCTCACCAGGACTAGCGGGGAGATTCTACCAAGAGACCCAGTACTTC. Translation: CASSPGLAGRFYQETQYF.

The chain links TRBV27 to TRBJ1-3; possible D gene TRBD1, 5 bases. The V end lost 6 bases, the J end lost 4 bases, and 16 bases lay between the germline ends. CDR3 length: 15 residues. Germline CDR1 is MNHEY and CDR2 is SMNVEV (reference sequence). This CDR3 is CASRKGVGVGNTIYF. The CDR3 DNA is TGTGCCAGCAGGAAGGGTGTAGGGGTCGGAAACACCATATATTTT.